This section outlines one T cell receptor (beta chain) sequence together with its context. Germline and junction disagree at one end, which may indicate a read error. Data came from immunoSEQ multiplex PCR; TCRdb stores just in-frame clones and leaves some out. The repertoire includes roughly 380,000 clones, 89% of them detected once, and approximately 1.5% sits in the top ten. The data belong to a study of blood T cell repertoires in COVID-19. Study-level information: T cells, B-cell-depleted T cells, or PBMCs supplied cDNA or gDNA.

The CDR3 totals 11 residues. Germline-derived CDR1 and CDR2 are LNHDA and SQIVND (reference sequence). This clonotype was sampled from a woman aged 40 to 50 with COVID-19, enrolled during active disease. This chain links TRBV19 with TRBJ1-2; no definite D call. The sequencing sample was made of peripheral blood. CDR3 in DNA: TGTGCCAGTAGTACCCAGACATCTACCTTCTTC. Its translation is CASSTQTSTFF.